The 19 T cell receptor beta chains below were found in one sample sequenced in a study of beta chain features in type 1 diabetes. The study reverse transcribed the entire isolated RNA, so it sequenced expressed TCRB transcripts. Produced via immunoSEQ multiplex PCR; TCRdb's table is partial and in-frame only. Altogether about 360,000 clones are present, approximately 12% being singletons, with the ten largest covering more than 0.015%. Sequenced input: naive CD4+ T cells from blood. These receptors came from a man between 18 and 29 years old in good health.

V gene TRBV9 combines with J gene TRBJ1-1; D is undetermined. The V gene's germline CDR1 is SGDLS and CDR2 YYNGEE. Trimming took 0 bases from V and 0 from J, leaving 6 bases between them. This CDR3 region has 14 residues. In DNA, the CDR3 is TGTGCCAGCAGCGTAGCGGCGGTGAACACTGAAGCTTTCTTT. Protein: CASSVAAVNTEAFF.

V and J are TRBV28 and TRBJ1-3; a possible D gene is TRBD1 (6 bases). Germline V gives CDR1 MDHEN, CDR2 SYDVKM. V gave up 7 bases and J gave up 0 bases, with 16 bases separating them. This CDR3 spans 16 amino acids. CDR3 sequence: CASTGGPPSSGNTIYF. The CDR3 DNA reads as TGTGCCAGCACGGGGGGGCCCCCGAGCTCTGGAAACACCATATATTTT.

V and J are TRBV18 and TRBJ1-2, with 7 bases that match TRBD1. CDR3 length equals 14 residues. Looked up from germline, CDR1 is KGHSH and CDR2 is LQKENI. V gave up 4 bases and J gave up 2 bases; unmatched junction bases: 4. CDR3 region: CASSRLQGNYGYTF. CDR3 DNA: TGTGCCAGCTCACGACTACAGGGGAACTATGGCTACACCTTC.

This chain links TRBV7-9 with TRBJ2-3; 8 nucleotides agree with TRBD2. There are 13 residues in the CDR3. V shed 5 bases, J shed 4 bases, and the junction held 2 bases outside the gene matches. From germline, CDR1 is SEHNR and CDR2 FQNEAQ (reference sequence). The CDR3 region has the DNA TGTGCCAGCAGCCGGGGGGGTCCAGATACGCAGTATTTT. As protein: CASSRGGPDTQYF.

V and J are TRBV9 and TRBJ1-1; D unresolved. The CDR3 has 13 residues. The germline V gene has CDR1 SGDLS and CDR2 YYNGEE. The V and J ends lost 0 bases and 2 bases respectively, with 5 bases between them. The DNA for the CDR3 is TGTGCCAGCAGCGTAGTATCCAACACTGAAGCTTTCTTT. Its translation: CASSVVSNTEAFF. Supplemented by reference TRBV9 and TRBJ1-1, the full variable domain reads DSGVTQTPKHLITATGQRVTLRCSPRSGDLSVYWYQQSLDQGLQFLIQYYNGEERAKGNILERFSAQQFPDLHSELNLSSLELGDSALYFCASSVVSNTEAFFGQGTRLTVV.

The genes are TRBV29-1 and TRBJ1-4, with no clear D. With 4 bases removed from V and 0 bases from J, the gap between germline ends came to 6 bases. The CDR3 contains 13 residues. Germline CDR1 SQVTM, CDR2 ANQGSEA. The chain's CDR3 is CSVARSTNEKLFF. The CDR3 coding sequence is TGCAGCGTTGCTCGGTCAACTAATGAAAAACTGTTTTTT.

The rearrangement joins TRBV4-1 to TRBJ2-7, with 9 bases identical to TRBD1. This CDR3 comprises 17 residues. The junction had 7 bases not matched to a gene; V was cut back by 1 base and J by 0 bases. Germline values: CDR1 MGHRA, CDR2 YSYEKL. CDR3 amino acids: CASSQAARQGVSYEQYF. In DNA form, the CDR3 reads TGCGCCAGCAGCCAAGCAGCGCGACAGGGGGTCTCCTACGAGCAGTACTTC.

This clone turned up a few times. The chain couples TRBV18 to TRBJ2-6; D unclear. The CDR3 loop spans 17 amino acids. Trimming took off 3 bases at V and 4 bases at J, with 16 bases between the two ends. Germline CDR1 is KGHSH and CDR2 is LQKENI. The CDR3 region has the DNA TGTGCCAGCTCACCCTTCAGAGGCTATGACGGGGCCAACGTCCTGACTTTC. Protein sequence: CASSPFRGYDGANVLTF.

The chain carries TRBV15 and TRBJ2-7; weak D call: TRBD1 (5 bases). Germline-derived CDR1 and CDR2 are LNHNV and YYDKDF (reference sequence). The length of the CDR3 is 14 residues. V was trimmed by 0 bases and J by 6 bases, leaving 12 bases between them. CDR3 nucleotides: TGTGCCACCAGCAGAGACAGGGCGGCCGGCGAGCAGTACTTC. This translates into CATSRDRAAGEQYF.

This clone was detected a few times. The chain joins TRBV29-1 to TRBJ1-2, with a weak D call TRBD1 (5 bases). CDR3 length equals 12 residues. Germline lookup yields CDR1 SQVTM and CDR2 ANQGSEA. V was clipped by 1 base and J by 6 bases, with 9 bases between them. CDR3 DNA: TGCAGCGTTGAAGGGTCAGGGAATGGCTACACCTTC. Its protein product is CSVEGSGNGYTF.

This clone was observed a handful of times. The CDR3 sequence: CASSQLSSQETQYF. The CDR3 DNA follows: TGTGCCAGCAGCCAACTATCAAGCCAAGAGACCCAGTACTTC. The chain combines TRBV4-2 with TRBJ2-5; D unresolved. CDR1 is LGHNA, CDR2 YNFKEQ, per germline. V was clipped by 2 bases and J by 1 base, with 8 bases between them. The CDR3 has 14 amino acids.

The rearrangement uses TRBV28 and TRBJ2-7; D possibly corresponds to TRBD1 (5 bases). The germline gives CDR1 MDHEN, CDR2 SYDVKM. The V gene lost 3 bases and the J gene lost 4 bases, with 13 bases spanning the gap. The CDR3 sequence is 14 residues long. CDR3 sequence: CASSFLDTGYEQYF. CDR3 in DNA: TGTGCCAGCAGTTTTCTGGACACCGGTTACGAGCAGTACTTC.

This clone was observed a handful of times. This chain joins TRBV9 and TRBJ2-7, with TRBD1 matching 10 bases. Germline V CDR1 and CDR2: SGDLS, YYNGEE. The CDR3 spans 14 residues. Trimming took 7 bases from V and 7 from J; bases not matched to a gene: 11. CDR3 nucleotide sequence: TGTGCCAGCCCCCCGGACAGGGGGGACTTGGAGCAGTACTTC. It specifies CASPPDRGDLEQYF. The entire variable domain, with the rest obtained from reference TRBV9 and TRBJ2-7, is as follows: DSGVTQTPKHLITATGQRVTLRCSPRSGDLSVYWYQQSLDQGLQFLIQYYNGEERAKGNILERFSAQQFPDLHSELNLSSLELGDSALYFCASPPDRGDLEQYFGPGTRLTVT.

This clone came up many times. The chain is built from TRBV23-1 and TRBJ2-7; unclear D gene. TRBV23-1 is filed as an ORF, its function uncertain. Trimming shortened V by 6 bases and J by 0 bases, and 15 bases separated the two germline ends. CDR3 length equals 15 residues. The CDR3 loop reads CASSRRRVSSYEQYF. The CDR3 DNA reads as TGCGCCAGCAGCCGCAGGCGCGTAAGCTCCTACGAGCAGTACTTC.

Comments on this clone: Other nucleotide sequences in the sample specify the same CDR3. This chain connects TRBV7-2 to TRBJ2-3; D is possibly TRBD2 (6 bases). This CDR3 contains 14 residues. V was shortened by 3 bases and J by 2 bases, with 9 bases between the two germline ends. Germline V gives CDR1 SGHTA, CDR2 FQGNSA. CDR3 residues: CASSLGLYTDTQYF. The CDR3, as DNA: TGTGCCAGCAGCTTGGGACTCTACACAGATACGCAGTATTTT.

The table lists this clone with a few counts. The CDR3 coding sequence is TGTGCCAGCAGTTGGGCCAAAAAAACTCAGGGCTACGAGCAGTACTTC. It codes for CASSWAKKTQGYEQYF. The V call is TRBV6-5, the J call TRBJ2-7; possibly TRBD1 for D (5 bases). This CDR3 comprises 16 residues. CDR1 is MNHEY, CDR2 SVGAGI, per germline. Trimming stripped 4 bases from V and 3 bases from J, with 19 bases between.

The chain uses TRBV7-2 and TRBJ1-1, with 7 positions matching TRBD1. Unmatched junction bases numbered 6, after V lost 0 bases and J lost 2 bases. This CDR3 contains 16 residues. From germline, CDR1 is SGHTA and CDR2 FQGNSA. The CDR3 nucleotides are TGTGCCAGCAGCTTAGCGGGGGGACAGACAAACACTGAAGCTTTCTTT. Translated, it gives CASSLAGGQTNTEAFF.

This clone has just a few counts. The CDR3 DNA sequence: TGTGCCAGCTCACGGACAGGACGAAATGAAAAACTGTTTTTT. The encoded protein is CASSRTGRNEKLFF. The J gene is TRBJ1-4, the V gene TRBV18; 7 nucleotides match TRBD1. Germline V gene data show CDR1 as KGHSH and CDR2 as LQKENI. CDR3 length: 14 amino acids. Losses at the gene ends were 4 bases for V and 5 bases for J; bases not matched to a gene: 4.

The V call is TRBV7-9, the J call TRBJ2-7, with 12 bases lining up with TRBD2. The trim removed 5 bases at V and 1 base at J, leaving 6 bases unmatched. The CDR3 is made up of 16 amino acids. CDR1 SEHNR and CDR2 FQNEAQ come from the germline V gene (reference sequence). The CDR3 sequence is CASSPGGLAGSYEQYF. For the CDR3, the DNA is TGTGCCAGCAGCCCGGGGGGACTAGCGGGTTCCTACGAGCAGTACTTC.